The 13 T cell receptor beta chains given below trace back to one sample, sequenced in a study of cytomegalovirus exposure and HLA in healthy donors. The primer mix had 60 Vbeta and 13 Jbeta primers. Sequenced by immunoSEQ multiplex PCR; TCRdb stores in-frame clones only, minus some. Of under 250,000 clones listed, more than 70% are singletons. The sequencing sample was made of PBMCs. These receptor sequences come from a human donor in good health.

This clone was seen more than once but under ten times. V is TRBV28 and J is TRBJ2-7, with TRBD1 as a possible D gene (6 bases). CDR3 size: 14 residues. Germline CDR1 reads MDHEN; CDR2 reads SYDVKM. V lost 6 bases to trimming and J lost 1 base, with 13 bases between them. The CDR3 nucleotides read TGTGCCAGCAGGATGACAGGCGCTTCCTACGAGCAGTACTTC. Translation gives CASRMTGASYEQYF.

This clone was seen only a few times. This chain links TRBV4-3 with TRBJ2-7, with 10 bases identical to TRBD1. After removal of 0 bases from V and 2 bases from J, the junction contained 4 bases not matched to a gene. This CDR3 has 16 residues. Germline V CDR1 and CDR2: LGHNA, YSLEER. CDR3 sequence reads: CASSQDGGTGAYEQYF. In DNA form, the CDR3 reads TGCGCCAGCAGCCAAGATGGCGGGACAGGGGCCTACGAGCAGTACTTC.

The rearrangement joins TRBV9 to TRBJ2-1; 7 bases are shared with TRBD2. This CDR3 is built from 14 residues. CDR1 SGDLS and CDR2 YYNGEE come from the germline V gene. With V trimmed by 4 bases and J by 8 bases, 9 bases remained unmatched. The DNA of the CDR3 is TGTGCCAGCAGCTTCAGACTAGCCCGGGATGAGCAGTTCTTC. Translation gives CASSFRLARDEQFF.

V is TRBV19 and J is TRBJ2-7, with 9 bases matching TRBD1. There are 15 residues in the CDR3. The ends lost 5 bases at V and 2 bases at J; junction bases unmatched: 7. Germline CDR1 reads LNHDA; CDR2 reads SQIVND (reference sequence). The CDR3 sequence: CASSAGDRATYEQYF. The CDR3 region has the DNA TGTGCCAGTAGTGCTGGGGACAGGGCCACCTACGAGCAGTACTTC.

V is TRBV15 and J is TRBJ1-5; D unresolved. CDR1 and CDR2 from the germline V gene are LNHNV and YYDKDF (reference sequence). Trimming pared 2 bases from V and 5 bases from J, leaving 13 bases between. This CDR3 is built from 15 residues. CDR3 in DNA: TGTGCCACCAGCAGAACATGGCCCCTCGATCAGCCCCAGCATTTT. Translated, it gives CATSRTWPLDQPQHF.

In DNA form, the CDR3 reads TGTGCCAGCAGCGCGTTACGGGACACTGAAGCTTTCTTT. Amino acids: CASSALRDTEAFF. This rearrangement joins TRBV5-4 to TRBJ1-1; the D is unclear. There are 13 residues in the CDR3. V was clipped by 4 bases and J by 3 bases, with 10 bases between them. Germline CDR1 reads SGHNT; CDR2 reads YYREEE (reference sequence). Complete variable domain (other parts from reference TRBV5-4 and TRBJ1-1): ETGVTQSPTHLIKTRGQQVTLRCSSQSGHNTVSWYQQALGQGPQFIFQYYREEENGRGNFPPRFSGLQFPNYSSELNVNALELDDSALYLCASSALRDTEAFFGQGTRLTVV.

The chain couples TRBV15 to TRBJ2-1; D unclear. Germline V gives CDR1 LNHNV, CDR2 YYDKDF (reference sequence). V was trimmed by 3 bases and J by 6 bases, leaving 9 bases between them. There are 13 residues in the CDR3. The DNA of the CDR3 is TGTGCCACCAGCAGGTCGGTTGTCAATGAGCAGTTCTTC. Its translation: CATSRSVVNEQFF.

This clone has a handful of counts. The chain uses TRBV28 and TRBJ2-7, with TRBD2 matching 11 bases. The CDR3 is made up of 15 amino acids. Germline-derived CDR1 and CDR2 are MDHEN and SYDVKM. Trimming removed 4 bases from V and 0 bases from J; junction bases left unmatched: 2. CDR3 protein: CASSWGTSGSYEQYF. The CDR3 nucleotides read TGTGCCAGCAGTTGGGGGACTAGCGGCTCCTACGAGCAGTACTTC.

The V gene is TRBV6-5, the J gene TRBJ2-7, with TRBD2 as a possible D gene (6 bases). Germline CDR1 reads MNHEY; CDR2 reads SVGAGI. The CDR3 totals 14 residues. V was pared by 6 bases and J by 2 bases, with 14 bases between. CDR3 amino acids: CASRPGTPPYEQYF. The CDR3 coding sequence is TGTGCCAGCAGGCCCGGGACTCCACCCTACGAGCAGTACTTC.

The DNA of the CDR3 is TGTGCCAGCGTGTCTGCGACAGTGAACACTGAAGCTTTCTTT. As protein: CASVSATVNTEAFF. The gene calls are TRBV25-1 and TRBJ1-1; D is possibly TRBD1 (5 bases). Trimming took 8 bases from V and 0 from J, leaving 13 bases between them. In germline, CDR1 is MGHDK, CDR2 SYGVNS. The CDR3 contains 14 residues. The complete variable domain, with remaining parts taken from reference TRBV25-1 and TRBJ1-1, reads EADIYQTPRYLVIGTGKKITLECSQTMGHDKMYWYQQDPGMELHLIHYSYGVNSTEKGDLSSESTVSRIRTEHFPLTLESARPSHTSQYLCASVSATVNTEAFFGQGTRLTVV.

The rearrangement uses TRBV28 and TRBJ1-4, with D possibly being TRBD1 (5 bases). Germline-derived CDR1 and CDR2 are MDHEN and SYDVKM. V was clipped by 10 bases and J by 7 bases, with 16 bases between them. The CDR3 length is 13 residues. For the CDR3, the DNA is TGTGCCATAGGCGCGGGGGTGGGTGAAAAACTGTTTTTT. Its protein is CAIGAGVGEKLFF.

The chain employs TRBV7-9 and TRBJ1-6; TRBD1 aligns across 8 bases. V lost 7 bases to trimming and J lost 9 bases; unmatched junction nucleotides: 11. Per the germline V gene, CDR1 is SEHNR and CDR2 is FQNEAQ (reference sequence). This CDR3 has 15 amino acids. The CDR3 sequence is CASTTGQGFTSPLHF. CDR3 sequence (DNA): TGTGCCAGCACGACAGGACAGGGATTTACTTCACCCCTCCACTTT.

The V gene is TRBV6-5, the J gene TRBJ2-5; 9 positions agree with TRBD1. The J call may be in error: the DNA end matches TRBJ2-7 better. This CDR3 contains 14 residues. Germline V gives CDR1 MNHEY, CDR2 SVGAGI. The CDR3 spells CASSPYRGPYEQYF. In DNA, the CDR3 is TGTGCCAGCAGTCCATACAGGGGGCCCTACGAGCAGTACTTC.